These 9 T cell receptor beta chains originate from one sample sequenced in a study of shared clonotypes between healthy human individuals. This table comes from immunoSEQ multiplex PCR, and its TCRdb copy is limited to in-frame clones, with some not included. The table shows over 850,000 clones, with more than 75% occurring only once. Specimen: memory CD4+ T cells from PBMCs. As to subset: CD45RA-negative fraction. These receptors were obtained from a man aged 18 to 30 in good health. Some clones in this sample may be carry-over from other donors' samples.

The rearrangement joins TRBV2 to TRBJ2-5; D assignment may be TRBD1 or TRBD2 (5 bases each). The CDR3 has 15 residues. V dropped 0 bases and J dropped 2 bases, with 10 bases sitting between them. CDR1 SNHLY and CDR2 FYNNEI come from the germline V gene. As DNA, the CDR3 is TGTGCCAGCAGTGAAGCTGGGACCCCACAAGAGACCCAGTACTTC. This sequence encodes CASSEAGTPQETQYF. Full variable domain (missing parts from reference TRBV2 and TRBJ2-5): EPEVTQTPSHQVTQMGQEVILRCVPISNHLYFYWYRQILGQKVEFLVSFYNNEISEKSEIFDDQFSVERPDGSNFTLKIRSTKLEDSAMYFCASSEAGTPQETQYFGPGTRLLVL.

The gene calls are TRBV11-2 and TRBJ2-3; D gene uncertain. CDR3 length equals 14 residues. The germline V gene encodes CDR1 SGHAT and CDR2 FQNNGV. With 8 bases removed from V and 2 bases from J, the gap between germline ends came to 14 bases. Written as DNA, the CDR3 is TGTGCCAGCGCCTTAGGACCCACCACAGATACGCAGTATTTT. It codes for CASALGPTTDTQYF. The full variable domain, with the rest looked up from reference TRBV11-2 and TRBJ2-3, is EAGVAQSPRYKIIEKRQSVAFWCNPISGHATLYWYQQILGQGPKLLIQFQNNGVVDDSQLPKDRFSAERLKGVDSTLKIQPAKLEDSAVYLCASALGPTTDTQYFGPGTRLTVL.

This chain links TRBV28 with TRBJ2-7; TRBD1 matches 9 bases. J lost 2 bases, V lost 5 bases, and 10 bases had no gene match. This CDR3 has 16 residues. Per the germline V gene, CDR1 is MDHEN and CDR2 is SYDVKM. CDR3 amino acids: CASSGTGTGLPYEQYF. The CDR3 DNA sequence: TGTGCCAGCAGTGGTACCGGGACAGGGTTACCCTACGAGCAGTACTTC.

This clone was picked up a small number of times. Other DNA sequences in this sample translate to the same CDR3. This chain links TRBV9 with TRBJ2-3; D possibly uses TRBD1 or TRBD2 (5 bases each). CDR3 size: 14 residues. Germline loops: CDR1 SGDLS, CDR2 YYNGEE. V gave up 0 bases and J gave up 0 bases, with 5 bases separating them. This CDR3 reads CASSVGGSTDTQYF. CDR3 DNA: TGTGCCAGCAGCGTAGGGGGGAGCACAGATACGCAGTATTTT.

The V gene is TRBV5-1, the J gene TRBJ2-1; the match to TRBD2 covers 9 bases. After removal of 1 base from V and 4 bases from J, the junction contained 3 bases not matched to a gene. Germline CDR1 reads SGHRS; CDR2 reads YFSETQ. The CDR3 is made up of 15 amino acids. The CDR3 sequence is CASSLLTSGYNEQFF. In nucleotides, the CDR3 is TGCGCCAGCAGCTTGCTGACTAGCGGTTACAATGAGCAGTTCTTC.

CDR3 region: CASSLAQLLPPNYGYTF. CDR3 coding DNA: TGTGCCAGCAGCTTAGCACAACTCTTACCACCTAACTATGGCTACACCTTC. This rearrangement joins TRBV7-2 to TRBJ1-2, with unresolved D. V shed 0 bases and J shed 0 bases, with 14 bases lying between them. The germline V gene encodes CDR1 SGHTA and CDR2 FQGNSA. The CDR3 length is 17 residues.

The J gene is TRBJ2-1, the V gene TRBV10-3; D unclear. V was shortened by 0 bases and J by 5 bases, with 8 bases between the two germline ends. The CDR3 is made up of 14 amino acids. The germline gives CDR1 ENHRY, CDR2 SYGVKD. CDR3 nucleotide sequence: TGTGCCATCAGTGAGTCGGTAGGGAACAATGAGCAGTTCTTC. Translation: CAISESVGNNEQFF.

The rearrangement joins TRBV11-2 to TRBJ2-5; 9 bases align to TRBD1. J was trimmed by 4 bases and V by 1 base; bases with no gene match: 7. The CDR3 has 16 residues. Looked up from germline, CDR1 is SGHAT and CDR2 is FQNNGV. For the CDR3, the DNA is TGTGCCAGCAGCTTAGCACAGGGGGCTGTATCAGAGACCCAGTACTTC. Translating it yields CASSLAQGAVSETQYF.

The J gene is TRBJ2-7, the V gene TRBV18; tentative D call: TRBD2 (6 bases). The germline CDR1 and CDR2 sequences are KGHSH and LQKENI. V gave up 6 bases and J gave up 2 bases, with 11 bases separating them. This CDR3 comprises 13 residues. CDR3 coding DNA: TGTGCCAGCTCCCGGGACTCAACCTACGAGCAGTACTTC. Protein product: CASSRDSTYEQYF.